This T cell receptor beta chain was identified in a study of control samples from healthy donors and cancer patients. V lost 3 bases, J lost 5 bases, and 4 bases lay in between. The germline V gene has CDR1 MNHEY and CDR2 SVGEGT. The CDR3 contains 12 residues. The protocol was immunoSEQ multiplex PCR, while the TCRdb copy is restricted to in-frame clones and leaves out a portion. The data contain 190,000 or so clones, 90% to 95% of them singletons. This sequence joins TRBV6-2 or TRBV6-3 and TRBJ2-2; D is undetermined. This receptor was obtained from a man aged 18-30 years in good health. The sequencing input was blood. The CDR3 loop reads CASSYTTGELFF. The CDR3 DNA is TGTGCCAGCAGTTATACGACCGGGGAGCTGTTTTTT.